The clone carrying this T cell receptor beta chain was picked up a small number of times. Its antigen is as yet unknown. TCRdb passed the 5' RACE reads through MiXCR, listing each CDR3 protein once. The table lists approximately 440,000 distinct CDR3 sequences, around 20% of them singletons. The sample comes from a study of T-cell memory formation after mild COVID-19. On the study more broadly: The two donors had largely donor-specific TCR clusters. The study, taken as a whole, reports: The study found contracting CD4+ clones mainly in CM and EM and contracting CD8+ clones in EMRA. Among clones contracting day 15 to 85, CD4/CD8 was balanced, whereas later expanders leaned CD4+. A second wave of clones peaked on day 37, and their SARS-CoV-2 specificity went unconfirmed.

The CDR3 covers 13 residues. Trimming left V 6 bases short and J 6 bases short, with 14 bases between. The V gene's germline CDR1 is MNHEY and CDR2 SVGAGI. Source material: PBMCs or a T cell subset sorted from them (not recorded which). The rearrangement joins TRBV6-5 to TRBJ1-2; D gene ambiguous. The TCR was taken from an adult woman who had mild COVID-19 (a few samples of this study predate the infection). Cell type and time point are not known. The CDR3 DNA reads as TGTGCCAGCAGCACGGGCGCCTCCAATGGCTACACCTTC. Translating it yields CASSTGASNGYTF.